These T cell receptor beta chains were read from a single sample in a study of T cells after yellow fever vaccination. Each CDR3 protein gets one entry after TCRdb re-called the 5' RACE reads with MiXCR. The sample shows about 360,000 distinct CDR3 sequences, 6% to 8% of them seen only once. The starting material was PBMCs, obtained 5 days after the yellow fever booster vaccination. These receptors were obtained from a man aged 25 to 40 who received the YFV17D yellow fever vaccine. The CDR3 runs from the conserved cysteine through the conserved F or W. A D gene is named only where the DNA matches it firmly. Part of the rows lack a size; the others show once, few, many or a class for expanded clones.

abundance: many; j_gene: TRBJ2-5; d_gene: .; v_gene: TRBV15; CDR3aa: CATGDQETQYF; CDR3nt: TGTGCCACCGGGGACCAAGAGACCCAGTACTTC
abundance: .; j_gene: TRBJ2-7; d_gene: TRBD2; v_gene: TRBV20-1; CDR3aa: CSANPPGLAGEYYEQYF; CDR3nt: TGCAGTGCCAACCCACCGGGACTAGCGGGGGAATACTACGAGCAGTACTTC
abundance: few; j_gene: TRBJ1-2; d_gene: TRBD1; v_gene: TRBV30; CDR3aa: CARTGKGNYGYTF; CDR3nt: TGTGCCAGGACAGGGAAGGGAAACTATGGCTACACCTTC
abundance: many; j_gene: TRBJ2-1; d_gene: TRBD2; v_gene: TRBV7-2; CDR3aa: CASSPAGGSREQFF; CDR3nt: TGTGCCAGCAGCCCGGCTGGCGGGAGCCGCGAGCAGTTCTTC
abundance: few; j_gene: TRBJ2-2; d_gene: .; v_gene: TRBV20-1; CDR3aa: CSASGYPGELFF; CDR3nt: TGCAGTGCTAGTGGTTACCCCGGGGAGCTGTTTTTT
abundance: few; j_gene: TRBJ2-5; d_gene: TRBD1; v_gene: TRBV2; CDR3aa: CASSELDRVQETQYF; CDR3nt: TGTGCCAGCAGTGAATTGGACAGGGTACAAGAGACCCAGTACTTC
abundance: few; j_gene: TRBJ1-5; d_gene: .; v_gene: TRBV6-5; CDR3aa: CASSLSASNQPQHF; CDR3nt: TGTGCCAGCAGTTTGTCAGCTAGCAATCAGCCCCAGCATTTT
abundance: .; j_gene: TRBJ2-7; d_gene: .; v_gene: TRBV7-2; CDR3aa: CASSLVKILGEQYF; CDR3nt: TGTGCCAGCAGCTTAGTGAAGATCCTTGGCGAGCAGTACTTC
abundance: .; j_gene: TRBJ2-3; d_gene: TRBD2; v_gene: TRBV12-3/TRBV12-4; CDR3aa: CASSSVREANTDTQYF; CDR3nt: TGTGCCAGCAGTTCGGTCCGGGAGGCTAACACAGATACGCAGTATTTT
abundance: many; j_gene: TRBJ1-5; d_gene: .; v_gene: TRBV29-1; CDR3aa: CSVRGGGSNQPQHF; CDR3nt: TGCAGCGTTAGAGGAGGGGGTAGCAATCAGCCCCAGCATTTT
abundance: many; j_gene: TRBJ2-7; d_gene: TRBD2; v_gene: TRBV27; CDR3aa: CAWSATSGRSEQYF; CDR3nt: TGTGCGTGGTCCGCGACTAGCGGGAGGTCCGAGCAGTACTTC
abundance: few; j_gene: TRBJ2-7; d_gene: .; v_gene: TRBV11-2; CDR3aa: CASRTGPKTYEQYF; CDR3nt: TGTGCCAGCAGAACGGGACCTAAAACCTACGAGCAGTACTTC
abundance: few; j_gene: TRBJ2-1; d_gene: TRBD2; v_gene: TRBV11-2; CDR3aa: CASSLFTTSYRGYNEQFF; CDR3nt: TGTGCCAGCAGCTTATTCACGACTAGCTATAGGGGTTACAATGAGCAGTTCTTC
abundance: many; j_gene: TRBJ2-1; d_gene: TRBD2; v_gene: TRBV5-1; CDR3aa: CASRSGGYSGTSGGWQFF; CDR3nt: TGCGCCAGCAGATCGGGAGGGTATTCGGGAACTAGCGGGGGCTGGCAGTTCTTC
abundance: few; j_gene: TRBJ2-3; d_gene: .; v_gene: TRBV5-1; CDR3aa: CASSLARHPTDTQYF; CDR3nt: TGCGCCAGCAGCTTGGCCCGGCATCCCACAGATACGCAGTATTTT
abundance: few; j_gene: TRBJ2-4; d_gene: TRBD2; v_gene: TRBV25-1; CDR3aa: CASSDPGEGLNIQYF; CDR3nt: TGTGCCAGCAGTGACCCGGGGGAGGGCCTCAACATTCAGTACTTC
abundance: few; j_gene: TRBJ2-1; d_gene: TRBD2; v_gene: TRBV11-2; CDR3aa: CASSREPGLAGGDYNEQFF; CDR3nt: TGTGCCAGCAGTCGCGAACCGGGACTAGCGGGAGGAGACTACAATGAGCAGTTCTTC
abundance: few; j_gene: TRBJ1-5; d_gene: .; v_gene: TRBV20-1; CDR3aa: CSAGAIRGRQPQHF; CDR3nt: TGCAGTGCTGGTGCGATTCGGGGTCGCCAGCCCCAGCATTTT
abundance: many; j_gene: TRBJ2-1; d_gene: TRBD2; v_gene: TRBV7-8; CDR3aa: CASSPGLAGLNEQFF; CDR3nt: TGTGCCAGCAGCCCCGGACTAGCGGGCTTAAATGAGCAGTTCTTC
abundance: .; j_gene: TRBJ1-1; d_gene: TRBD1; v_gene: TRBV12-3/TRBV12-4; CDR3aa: CASRDRVGTEAFF; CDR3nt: TGTGCCAGCAGGGACAGGGTGGGCACTGAAGCTTTCTTT
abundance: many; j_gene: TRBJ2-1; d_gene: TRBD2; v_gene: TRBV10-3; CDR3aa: CAISREGYNEQFF; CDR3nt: TGTGCCATCAGCCGGGAGGGTTACAATGAGCAGTTCTTC
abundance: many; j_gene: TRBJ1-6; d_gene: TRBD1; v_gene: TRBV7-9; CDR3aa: CASSLGGQVVSPLHF; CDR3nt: TGTGCCAGCAGCTTAGGCGGACAGGTCGTTTCACCCCTCCACTTT
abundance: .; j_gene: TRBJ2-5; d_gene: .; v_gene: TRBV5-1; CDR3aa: CASKEVGQETQYF; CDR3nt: TGCGCCAGCAAGGAGGTGGGGCAAGAGACCCAGTACTTC
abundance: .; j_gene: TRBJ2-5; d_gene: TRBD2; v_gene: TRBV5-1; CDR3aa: CASSLKAGGGEETQYF; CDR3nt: TGCGCCAGCAGCTTGAAGGCGGGGGGAGGCGAGGAGACCCAGTACTTC
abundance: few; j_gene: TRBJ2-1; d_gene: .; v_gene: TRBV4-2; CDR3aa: CASSQAGLAGGSYNEQFF; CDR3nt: TGTGCCAGCAGCCAAGCCGGACTGGCAGGTGGGTCCTACAATGAGCAGTTCTTC
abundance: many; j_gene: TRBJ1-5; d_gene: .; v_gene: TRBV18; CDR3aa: CASSRGGRANQPQHF; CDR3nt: TGTGCCAGCTCACGAGGTGGACGGGCCAATCAGCCCCAGCATTTT
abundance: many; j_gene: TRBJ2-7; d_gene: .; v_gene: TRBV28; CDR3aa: CASSPWRGGIADDEQYF; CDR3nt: TGTGCCAGCAGCCCGTGGAGGGGGGGGATAGCCGACGACGAGCAGTACTTC
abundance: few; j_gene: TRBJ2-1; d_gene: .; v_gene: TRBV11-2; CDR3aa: CASSLEGGRVGYNEQFF; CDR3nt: TGTGCCAGCAGCTTAGAGGGCGGAAGAGTGGGCTACAATGAGCAGTTCTTC
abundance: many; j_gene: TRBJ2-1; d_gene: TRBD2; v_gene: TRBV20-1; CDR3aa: CSAKIAGLTYNEQFF; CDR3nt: TGCAGTGCTAAAATAGCGGGACTCACCTACAATGAGCAGTTCTTC
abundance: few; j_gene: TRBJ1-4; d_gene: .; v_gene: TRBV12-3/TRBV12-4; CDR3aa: CASGPGGLNEKLFF; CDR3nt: TGTGCCAGCGGCCCGGGGGGGCTAAATGAAAAACTGTTTTTT
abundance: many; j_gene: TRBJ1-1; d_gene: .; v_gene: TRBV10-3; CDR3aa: CAIRATASGGTESVSTEAFF; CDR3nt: TGTGCCATCAGAGCAACCGCCTCCGGTGGCACCGAAAGTGTAAGCACTGAAGCTTTCTTT
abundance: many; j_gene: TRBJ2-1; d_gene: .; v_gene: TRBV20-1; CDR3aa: CSAREEVFNEQFF; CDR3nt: TGCAGTGCTAGGGAGGAGGTGTTTAATGAGCAGTTCTTC
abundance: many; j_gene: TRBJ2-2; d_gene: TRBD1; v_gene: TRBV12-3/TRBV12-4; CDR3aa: CASSKDRAGELFF; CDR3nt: TGTGCCAGCAGCAAGGACAGGGCCGGGGAGCTGTTTTTT
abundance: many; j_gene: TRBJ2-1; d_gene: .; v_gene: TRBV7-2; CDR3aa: CASSLLWNEQFF; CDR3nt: TGTGCCAGCAGTCTCTTATGGAATGAGCAGTTCTTC
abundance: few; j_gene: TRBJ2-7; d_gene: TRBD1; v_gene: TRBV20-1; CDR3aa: CSAQTGAEQYF; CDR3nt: TGCAGTGCCCAGACAGGGGCCGAGCAGTACTTC
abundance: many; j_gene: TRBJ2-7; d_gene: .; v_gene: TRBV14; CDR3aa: CASSPLSGEKHEQYF; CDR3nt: TGTGCCAGCAGCCCCCTTTCGGGAGAAAAACACGAGCAGTACTTC
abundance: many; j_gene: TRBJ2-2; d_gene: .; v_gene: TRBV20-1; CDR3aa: CSASVGLGTGELFF; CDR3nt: TGCAGTGCTAGCGTGGGGTTAGGAACCGGGGAGCTGTTTTTT
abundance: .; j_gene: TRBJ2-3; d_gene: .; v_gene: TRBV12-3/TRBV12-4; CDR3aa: CASRTTGSTDTQYF; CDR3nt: TGTGCCAGCAGAACCACGGGGAGCACAGATACGCAGTATTTT
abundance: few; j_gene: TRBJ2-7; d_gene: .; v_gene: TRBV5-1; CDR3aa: CASSGAGEQYF; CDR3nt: TGCGCCAGCAGCGGAGCGGGCGAGCAGTACTTC
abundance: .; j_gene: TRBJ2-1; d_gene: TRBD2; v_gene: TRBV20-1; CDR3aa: CSARDLRTSGYNEQFF; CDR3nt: TGCAGTGCTAGAGACTTAAGGACTAGTGGCTACAATGAGCAGTTCTTC
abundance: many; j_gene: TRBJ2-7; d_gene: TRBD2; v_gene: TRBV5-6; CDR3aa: CASRRTSGGFEQYF; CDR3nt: TGTGCCAGCAGACGGACTAGCGGCGGTTTCGAGCAGTACTTC
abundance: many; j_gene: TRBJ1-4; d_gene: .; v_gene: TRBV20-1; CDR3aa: CSAREGVGGGKLFF; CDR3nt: TGCAGTGCTAGAGAGGGGGTCGGGGGCGGAAAACTGTTTTTT
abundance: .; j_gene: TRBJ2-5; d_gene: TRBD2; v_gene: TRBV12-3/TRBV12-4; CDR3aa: CASRESTDSGRSETQYF; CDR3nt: TGTGCCAGCAGGGAGAGTACCGATAGCGGGAGATCGGAGACCCAGTACTTC